This T cell receptor (beta chain) was captured by sequencing in a study of technical replicates of blood from a handful of donors. Germline CDR1 and CDR2: SQVTM and ANQGSEA. Trimming shortened V by 5 bases and J by 8 bases, and 18 bases separated the two germline ends. The CDR3 extends over 13 amino acids. Generated by immunoSEQ multiplex PCR, the TCRdb table keeps only in-frame clones and is missing some. Here the sample spans about 76,000 clones, 94% being singletons. This receptor was obtained from a human donor in good health. V usage is TRBV29-1 and J usage is TRBJ1-2, with a tentative D call TRBD1 (6 bases). Sequencing was carried out using T cells isolated from PBMCs. The DNA for the CDR3 is TGCAGCGTTCTCACCTTGGGGGCGGGCGGCTACACCTTC. This gives the protein CSVLTLGAGGYTF.